This T cell receptor beta chain emerged from a study of shared clonotypes between healthy human individuals. The germline CDR1 and CDR2 sequences are MNHNS and SASEGT. V shed 6 bases and J 4 bases; nucleotides not matched to a gene: 12. The length of the CDR3 is 15 residues. CD45RO-negative, CCR7-positively selected cells formed the naive CD8 fraction, excluding terminally differentiated effector memory CD45RA+ cells. As processed by the authors: Filtering was not the same, since immunoSEQ gave junction-only sequences without quality scores. Method: immunoSEQ multiplex PCR; TCRdb's copy keeps in-frame clones and lacks some. V and J calls and clone size are those listed in that table; D and trimming were worked out from the DNA. The data hold about 800,000 clones, with 95% to 97% observed a single time.

The receptor's source is a young man in good health. The material sequenced was naive CD8+ T cells sorted from blood. The chain employs TRBV6-1 and TRBJ2-7; 7 nucleotides match TRBD1. CDR3 residues: CASSALDRAGYEQYF. In nucleotides, the CDR3 is TGTGCCAGCAGCGCTCTCGACAGGGCCGGGTACGAGCAGTACTTC.